Sequencing of this T cell receptor (beta chain) was carried out in a study of cytomegalovirus exposure and HLA in healthy donors. In the PCR, 60 Vbeta and 13 Jbeta primers were used. The protocol was immunoSEQ multiplex PCR, while the TCRdb copy is restricted to in-frame clones and leaves out a portion. The table shows under 200,000 clones, with 82% occurring only once. This CDR3 is 12 amino acids long. V gave up 1 base and J gave up 13 bases; unmatched junction bases: 4. Germline values: CDR1 SGHTA, CDR2 FQGTGA. Source material: PBMCs. This sequence joins TRBV7-3 and TRBJ2-1; 7 bases map to TRBD2. This TCR was sampled from a woman aged 50 to 65 in good health and CMV-seronegative. DNA of the CDR3: TGTGCCAGCAGCTTAATTGCGGGGGAACAGTTCTTC. Its protein is CASSLIAGEQFF.